The sequence of this T cell receptor (beta chain) was determined in a study of control samples from healthy donors and cancer patients. The V end lost 1 base, the J end lost 0 bases, and 13 bases lay between the germline ends. The length of the CDR3 is 16 residues. CDR1 LGHNA and CDR2 YSLEER come from the germline V gene. Some clones are missing from TCRdb's copy, which holds only in-frame ones; the method was immunoSEQ multiplex PCR. This repertoire shows approximately 100,000 clones, around 90% found once; its top ten account for roughly an eighth. The sequenced material came from blood. This chain uses TRBV4-3 with TRBJ2-7; no reliable D call. The TCR originated in a man aged 25 to 40 in good health. This CDR3 reads CASSQGYSQRSYEQYF. Here the CDR3 DNA reads TGCGCCAGCAGCCAAGGATACTCGCAGCGCTCCTACGAGCAGTACTTC.